What follows describes a single TCR beta chain. Unmatched junction bases numbered 7, after V lost 8 bases and J lost 8 bases. Germline V CDR1 and CDR2: MNHGY, SAAAGT. This CDR3 is built from 13 residues. Using immunoSEQ multiplex PCR, the repertoire was profiled, and TCRdb retains in-frame clones only, with some absent. The profile shows about 160,000 clones, 86% of them singletons. The sample comes from a study of cytomegalovirus exposure and HLA in healthy donors. Specimen: PBMCs. This chain links TRBV6-8 with TRBJ2-1; the match to TRBD2 covers 9 bases. The sequence was obtained from a young woman in good health and CMV-seronegative. Here the CDR3 reads CASPSGESDEQFF. The CDR3 nucleotides read TGTGCCAGCCCTAGCGGGGAAAGTGATGAGCAGTTCTTC.